Below, 8 T cell receptor beta chains from the same sample are listed, as sequenced in a study of blood T cell repertoires in COVID-19. Assay used: immunoSEQ multiplex PCR; TCRdb lists only in-frame clones, some missing. Of 250,000 to 300,000 clones listed, about nine tenths are singletons. The sequenced sample consisted of PBMCs or T cells enriched from blood (not recorded which). These receptors were taken from a human donor in a cohort exposed to, infected with or recovered from COVID-19 (not recorded which). The donor label of this sample is uncertain.

Comments on this clone: The junction departs from germline at one end; a sequencing error may be responsible. This sequence joins TRBV4-1 and TRBJ2-5; TRBD1 is a possible D gene (6 bases). The germline V gene has CDR1 MGHRA and CDR2 YSYEKL. This CDR3 is built from 14 residues. CDR3 residues: CASSQGQYQETQYF. The CDR3 DNA sequence: TGCGCCAGCAGTCAAGGACAGTACCAAGAGACCCAGTACTTC.

The chain links TRBV3-1 (or the pseudogene TRBV3-2) to TRBJ2-7, with 7 positions matching TRBD2. The CDR3 is made up of 15 amino acids. CDR1 LGHDT and CDR2 YNNKEL come from the germline V gene (reference sequence). With 3 bases clipped from V and 3 bases from J, the junction kept 8 bases outside the gene matches. CDR3 protein: CASSQPREALYEQYF. CDR3 bases: TGTGCCAGCAGCCAGCCTCGGGAGGCCCTCTACGAGCAGTACTTC.

This rearrangement joins TRBV7-3 to TRBJ2-1, with a tentative D call TRBD1 (5 bases). CDR1 and CDR2 from the germline V gene are SGHTA and FQGTGA. Trimming left V 2 bases short and J 3 bases short, with 11 bases between. The CDR3 is 15 amino acids. The CDR3: CASSLGFGHYNEQFF. The CDR3 DNA reads as TGTGCCAGCAGCTTAGGTTTTGGACACTACAATGAGCAGTTCTTC.

V gene TRBV2 combines with J gene TRBJ2-2; TRBD1 matches 8 bases. V dropped 6 bases and J dropped 3; count of bases not matched to a gene: 3. This CDR3 has 14 amino acids. Germline assignment: CDR1 SNHLY and CDR2 FYNNEI. DNA for the CDR3: TGTGCCAGCAGGGTGGGACAGGACACCGGGGAGCTGTTTTTT. It codes for CASRVGQDTGELFF.

The chain combines TRBV12-3 or TRBV12-4 with TRBJ2-7; tentative D call: TRBD2 (6 bases). The CDR3 is 13 residues long. The germline V and J ends were trimmed by 3 bases and 3 bases, with 9 bases remaining between them. CDR3 bases: TGTGCCAGCAGTTTCTCGACTAGCTACGAGCAGTACTTC. Protein: CASSFSTSYEQYF.

The J gene is TRBJ1-2, the V gene TRBV5-1, with a possible D match to TRBD1 (6 bases). Trimming removed 1 base at V and 8 bases at J, with 15 bases between. This CDR3 spans 14 amino acids. The germline V gene has CDR1 SGHRS and CDR2 YFSETQ. DNA of the CDR3: TGCGCCAGCAGCTTGCAATCAGGGGAGCGAGGCTACACCTTC. Its protein is CASSLQSGERGYTF.

This clone turned up a few times. The gene calls are TRBV27 and TRBJ1-6; D may be TRBD1 (5 bases). The germline gives CDR1 MNHEY, CDR2 SMNVEV (reference sequence). The CDR3 is 14 residues long. The germline V and J ends were trimmed by 6 bases and 6 bases, with 12 bases remaining between them. CDR3 sequence (DNA): TGTGCCAGCAGCCCGACAGAGTTTAATTCACCCCTCCACTTT. Protein: CASSPTEFNSPLHF.

This clone was found once. The chain recombines TRBV3-1 (or the pseudogene TRBV3-2) with TRBJ1-1, with TRBD1 identical over 7 bases. The CDR3 has 15 amino acids. Germline V gives CDR1 LGHDT, CDR2 YNNKEL (reference sequence). V dropped 4 bases and J dropped 1; count of bases not matched to a gene: 6. CDR3 protein: CASSRRRDRNTEAFF. DNA for the CDR3: TGTGCCAGCAGCCGCCGCCGGGACAGGAACACTGAAGCTTTCTTT.